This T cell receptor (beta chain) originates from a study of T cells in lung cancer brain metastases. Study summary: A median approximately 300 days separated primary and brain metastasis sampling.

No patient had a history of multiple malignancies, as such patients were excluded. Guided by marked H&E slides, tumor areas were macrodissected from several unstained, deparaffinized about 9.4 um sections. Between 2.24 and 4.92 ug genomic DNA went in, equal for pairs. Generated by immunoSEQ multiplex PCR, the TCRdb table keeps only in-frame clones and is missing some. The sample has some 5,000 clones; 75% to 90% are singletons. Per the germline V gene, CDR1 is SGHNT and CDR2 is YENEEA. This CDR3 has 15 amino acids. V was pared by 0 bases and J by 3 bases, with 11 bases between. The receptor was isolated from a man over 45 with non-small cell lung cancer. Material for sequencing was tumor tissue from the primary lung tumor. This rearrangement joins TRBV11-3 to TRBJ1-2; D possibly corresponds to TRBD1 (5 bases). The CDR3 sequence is CASSLEGRRDYGYTF. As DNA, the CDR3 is TGTGCCAGCAGCTTAGAGGGGCGGCGAGACTATGGCTACACCTTC.